A single sample gave rise to the 10 T cell receptor beta chains below, sequenced in a study of T-cell memory formation after mild COVID-19. In TCRdb, the 5' RACE reads were re-called with MiXCR into one record per CDR3 protein. The data contain roughly 130,000 distinct CDR3 sequences, about 18% of them seen just once; the ten biggest clones take up about 5.2%. The sequenced sample was PBMCs or a T cell subset sorted from them (not recorded which). The receptors were sampled from a man younger than 35 who had mild COVID-19 (a few samples of this study predate the infection). Cell type and time point are not known.

This clonotype has only a few counts. This chain links TRBV6-2 or TRBV6-3 with TRBJ1-5, with D perhaps matching TRBD1 (6 bases). The germline V and J ends were trimmed by 5 bases and 2 bases, with 16 bases remaining between them. CDR1 is MNHEY, CDR2 SVGEGT, per germline. There are 16 residues in the CDR3. The CDR3, as DNA: TGTGCCAGCAGTACAGGGTCTTTCGCGGGCAATCAGCCCCAGCATTTT. Translating gives CASSTGSFAGNQPQHF.

This clonotype was counted a few times. The chain uses TRBV10-3 and TRBJ2-3; D ambiguous. There are 16 residues in the CDR3. Germline CDR1 and CDR2: ENHRY and SYGVKD. V gave up 1 base and J gave up 1 base, with 12 bases separating them. CDR3 sequence reads: CAISEFQSPGTDTQYF. DNA of the CDR3: TGTGCCATCAGTGAGTTCCAGTCCCCAGGCACAGATACGCAGTATTTT.

This clonotype has just a few counts. The chain links TRBV7-9 to TRBJ1-6; D is unclear. Germline V gene data show CDR1 as SEHNR and CDR2 as FQNEAQ (reference sequence). There are 15 residues in the CDR3. The V and J ends lost 2 bases and 7 bases respectively, with 12 bases between them. The CDR3 spells CASSLSGVGNSPLHF. The CDR3 DNA sequence: TGTGCCAGCAGCTTATCGGGCGTCGGGAATTCACCCCTCCACTTT. Full variable domain (remainder filled in from reference TRBV7-9 and TRBJ1-6): DTGVSQNPRHKITKRGQNVTFRCDPISEHNRLYWYRQTLGQGPEFLTYFQNEAQLEKSRLLSDRFSAERPKGSFSTLEIQRTEQGDSAMYLCASSLSGVGNSPLHFGNGTRLTVT.

This chain links TRBV29-1 with TRBJ2-5; tentative D call: TRBD2 (6 bases). From germline, CDR1 is SQVTM and CDR2 ANQGSEA. The CDR3 totals 11 residues. Trimming removed 4 bases from V and 3 bases from J, with 6 bases in between. CDR3 sequence: CSVGGEETQYF. CDR3 DNA: TGCAGCGTTGGCGGGGAAGAGACCCAGTACTTC. The variable domain in full, completed from reference TRBV29-1 and TRBJ2-5, reads SAVISQKPSRDICQRGTSLTIQCQVDSQVTMMFWYRQQPGQSLTLIATANQGSEATYESGFVIDKFPISRPNLTFSTLTVSNMSPEDSSIYLCSVGGEETQYFGPGTRLLVL.

At least ten counts were recorded for this clonotype. V gene TRBV5-1 combines with J gene TRBJ2-3; 7 nucleotides align to TRBD1. CDR3 length: 16 residues. The germline V gene has CDR1 SGHRS and CDR2 YFSETQ. With 4 bases clipped from V and 0 bases from J, the junction kept 8 bases outside the gene matches. CDR3 amino acids: CASSPGQDLSTDTQYF. The CDR3 DNA is TGCGCCAGCAGCCCAGGACAGGACCTTAGCACAGATACGCAGTATTTT.

The chain recombines TRBV9 with TRBJ2-1; 9 bases are a match to TRBD1. V was pared by 2 bases and J by 10 bases, with 4 bases of the junction left unmatched. CDR3 length: 13 residues. CDR1 is SGDLS and CDR2 is YYNGEE in the germline V gene. CDR3 bases: TGTGCCAGCAGCGTCGGTGGGACAGGGGAGCAGTTCTTC. Amino acid sequence: CASSVGGTGEQFF.

The gene calls are TRBV7-2 and TRBJ2-7; no firm D call. V lost 4 bases, J lost 3 bases, and 13 bases lay in between. CDR3 length: 14 amino acids. Germline CDR1 and CDR2: SGHTA and FQGNSA. The CDR3, as DNA: TGTGCCAGCAGCTCCCCCGGCGGCGGCTACGAGCAGTACTTC. It codes for CASSSPGGGYEQYF.

The chain links TRBV11-2 to TRBJ1-2; TRBD1 aligns across 7 bases. The CDR3 spans 14 residues. V was pared by 1 base and J by 8 bases, with 7 bases of the junction left unmatched. The germline V gene has CDR1 SGHAT and CDR2 FQNNGV. DNA of the CDR3: TGTGCCAGCAGCTTAGTAGGACAGGACTGGGGCTACACCTTC. It translates to CASSLVGQDWGYTF. The variable domain in full, with the rest retrieved from reference TRBV11-2 and TRBJ1-2, is EAGVAQSPRYKIIEKRQSVAFWCNPISGHATLYWYQQILGQGPKLLIQFQNNGVVDDSQLPKDRFSAERLKGVDSTLKIQPAKLEDSAVYLCASSLVGQDWGYTFGSGTRLTVV.

This clonotype was detected many times. The V and J genes are TRBV18 and TRBJ2-1, with 14 bases fitting TRBD2. The CDR3 is 17 residues long. Unmatched junction bases numbered 6, after V lost 2 bases and J lost 6 bases. Germline V gives CDR1 KGHSH, CDR2 LQKENI. CDR3 DNA sequence: TGTGCCAGCTCACCAGGACTAGCGGGGGGTCCTGGCAATGAGCAGTTCTTC. This encodes CASSPGLAGGPGNEQFF.

The chain links TRBV18 to TRBJ1-2; D perhaps matches TRBD1 (5 bases). V lost 4 bases to trimming and J lost 4 bases, with 16 bases between them. The CDR3 runs to 15 residues. CDR1 and CDR2 (germline): KGHSH, LQKENI. The CDR3 nucleotides read TGTGCCAGCTCACTCACGGGGGTTCCCGGCTATGGCTACACCTTC. The encoded protein is CASSLTGVPGYGYTF.